These 6 T cell receptor beta chains were all obtained from the same sample, sequenced in a study of blood T cell repertoires in COVID-19. Clones were read by immunoSEQ multiplex PCR, and TCRdb kept only the in-frame ones, dropping some. Seen here are 60,000 to 85,000 clones, under 85% observed once, and the top ten hold around 21%. The sequenced material came from peripheral blood. These receptors all come from a man in his 70s with acute or convalescent COVID-19.

The chain couples TRBV27 to TRBJ2-7; 10 bases line up with TRBD2. Germline CDR1 is MNHEY and CDR2 is SMNVEV (reference sequence). CDR3 length: 13 residues. Trimming took 2 bases from V and 12 from J; bases not matched to a gene: 7. CDR3 region: CASSLQAGGPWYF. CDR3 bases: TGTGCCAGCAGTTTACAAGCGGGAGGGCCGTGGTACTTC.

A few counts support this clone. The V and J genes are TRBV7-2 and TRBJ1-1; D call uncertain. Deletions cut 0 bases from V and 7 bases from J, with 9 bases between. This CDR3 region has 13 residues. Germline CDR1 is SGHTA and CDR2 is FQGNSA. In DNA, the CDR3 is TGTGCCAGCAGCTTAGCGCCGAGCCATGAAGCTTTCTTT. This gives the protein CASSLAPSHEAFF.

In the case of this clone: At the DNA level, this CDR3 is encoded by other sequences in the same sample as well. J is TRBJ1-5 and V is TRBV28; 10 nucleotides align to TRBD1. V dropped 5 bases and J dropped 5; count of bases not matched to a gene: 3. The V gene's germline CDR1 is MDHEN and CDR2 SYDVKM. The CDR3 totals 14 residues. CDR3 residues: CASSPGTGDQPQHF. CDR3 bases: TGTGCCAGCAGTCCCGGGACAGGGGATCAGCCCCAGCATTTT. Filled out from reference TRBV28 and TRBJ1-5, the complete variable domain reads DVKVTQSSRYLVKRTGEKVFLECVQDMDHENMFWYRQDPGLGLRLIYFSYDVKMKEKGDIPEGYSVSREKKERFSLILESASTNQTSMYLCASSPGTGDQPQHFGDGTRLSIL.

The chain employs TRBV28 and TRBJ1-4; D may be TRBD1 (5 bases). The CDR3 totals 14 residues. Trimming removed 7 bases from V and 5 bases from J, with 14 bases in between. Germline V gives CDR1 MDHEN, CDR2 SYDVKM. CDR3 sequence (DNA): TGTGCCAGCATCACCGCCGGACAAAATGAAAAACTGTTTTTT. This translates into CASITAGQNEKLFF.

The count of this clone is one. The chain joins TRBV9 to TRBJ2-7; D is possibly TRBD1 (6 bases). Looked up from germline, CDR1 is SGDLS and CDR2 is YYNGEE. V gave up 2 bases and J gave up 2 bases, with 11 bases separating them. The CDR3 runs 14 residues. The CDR3 is CASSVTGAAYEQYF. The CDR3 bases are TGTGCCAGCAGCGTGACAGGAGCCGCCTACGAGCAGTACTTC.

This chain joins TRBV7-2 and TRBJ2-5, with 7 bases lining up with TRBD1. V dropped 5 bases and J dropped 5; count of bases not matched to a gene: 11. The CDR3 extends over 15 amino acids. Germline loops: CDR1 SGHTA, CDR2 FQGNSA. The CDR3 spells CASSARQGTGETQYF. DNA for the CDR3: TGTGCCAGCAGCGCCAGACAGGGAACGGGGGAGACCCAGTACTTC.